The subject of this entry is one T cell receptor (beta chain). Its target is not known. The record originates from a study of post-analysis software for immune sequencing data. Study summary: Disease trajectories encompassed relapsing-remitting, secondary progressive and progressive-relapsing multiple sclerosis.

The CDR3 length is 15 residues. V was trimmed by 0 bases and J by 3 bases, leaving 10 bases between them. The V gene's germline CDR1 is LGHNA and CDR2 YSLEER. TCR beta cDNA libraries included unique molecular identifiers. There were roughly 0.85 to 11 million T cells, and 400,000 to 650,000 cDNA molecules came from them. One entry per CDR3 protein results from TCRdb running MiXCR on the PCR reads. Found here are 350,000 to 450,000 distinct CDR3 sequences, 30% to 45% of them singletons; the top ten hold 13%. Notes on the study in general: Comparison of patients with controls showed five or six TRBV segments more frequent in patients, TRBV5-6, TRBV5-1 and TRBV20-1 among them. Compared with controls, patients showed significantly lower normalized Chao1 diversity.

This clonotype was sampled from a girl aged 10-17 years with multiple sclerosis. This chain connects TRBV4-3 to TRBJ2-3; unclear D gene. The sequenced sample was blood. CDR3 in DNA: TGCGCCAGCAGCCAAGAGCCTTACGATACAGATACGCAGTATTTT. Amino acids: CASSQEPYDTDTQYF.